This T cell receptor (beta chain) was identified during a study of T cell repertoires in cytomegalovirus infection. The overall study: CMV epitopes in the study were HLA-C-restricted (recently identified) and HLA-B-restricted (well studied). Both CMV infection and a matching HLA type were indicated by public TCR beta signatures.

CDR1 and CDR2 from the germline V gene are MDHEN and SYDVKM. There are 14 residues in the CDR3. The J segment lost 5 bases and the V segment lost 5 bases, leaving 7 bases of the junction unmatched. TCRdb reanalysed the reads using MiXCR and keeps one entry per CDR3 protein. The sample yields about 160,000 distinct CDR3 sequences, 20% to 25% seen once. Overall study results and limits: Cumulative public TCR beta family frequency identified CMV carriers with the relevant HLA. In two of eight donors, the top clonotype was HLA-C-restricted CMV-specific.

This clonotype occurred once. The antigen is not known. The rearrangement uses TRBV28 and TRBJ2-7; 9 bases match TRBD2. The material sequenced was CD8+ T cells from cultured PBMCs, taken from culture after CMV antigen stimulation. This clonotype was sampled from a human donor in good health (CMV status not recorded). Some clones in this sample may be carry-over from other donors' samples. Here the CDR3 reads CASSGVAGAHEQYF. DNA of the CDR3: TGTGCCAGCAGTGGTGTAGCGGGGGCCCACGAGCAGTACTTC.